The source of this TCR beta chain is a study of cytomegalovirus exposure and HLA in healthy donors (dated by TCRdb to about 2017). Concerning the study at large: A later analysis indicated that the roughly 120 validation repertoires were generated on the platform also employed for the approximately 690 repertoires of the first cohort. To predict cytomegalovirus infection status, the study combined high-throughput TCR immunosequencing, statistical association of individual TCRs with disease status, and machine learning. A separate validation cohort of 90 to 150 different subjects was used in addition to the roughly 670-subject first cohort. The study was designed to test whether signatures of past pathogen exposure could be identified by cataloging public T cell receptors. Study-wide conclusions, independent of this receptor: In the study, about 150 TCR beta chains were listed as associated with cytomegalovirus. In a later analysis, TCRs clustered in the first cohort were found to also tend to co-occur in the 100 to 150 validation repertoires, with approximately 95% of cluster scores above 0. The classifier was reported to diagnose cytomegalovirus status with high specificity and sensitivity in both the original and validation cohorts. The authors suggested that the approach could potentially be extended to other disease states and immunological phenotypes. A few of the identified cytomegalovirus-associated TCR beta chains were confirmed in vitro to be specific for cytomegalovirus antigens. Most TCR sequences were seen in very few donors, while some public TCRs were found in many individuals. A later analysis had no HLA typing for the validation cohort, so co-occurrence there was scored across all 130 or so repertoires.

V is reduced by 7 bases and J by 2 bases, leaving a spacing of 16 bases between them. Sequences SGHRS (CDR1) and YFSETQ (CDR2) are obtained from the germline V gene. Reading from cysteine to phenylalanine, the CDR3 counts 16 amino acids. The sequence is cut down to CDR3 DNA, 48 bases in frame from base 1. As concerns this clone: Its binding antigen is unknown. No base-level quality is on record; no much larger clone is a single base apart.

The method behind the library was the immunoSEQ multiplex PCR assay. Per the authors' processing: A statistical classification framework was developed to diagnose cytomegalovirus status using the catalog of TCR beta chain sequences. In TCRdb, the immuneACCESS table is reduced to in-frame sequences with V and J assigned. These tables do not hold every clone; where another copy was compared, an unresolved V gene accounts for under half, and the others remain unexplained. That table is the source of V, J and clone size, and D and trimming were worked out from the DNA. This sample gives around 70,000 clones in total; approximately 95% of them show up just once. The ten largest clones represent about 1.6% of the sample. Separate from the approximately 700-subject first cohort, the validation cohort of roughly 110 subjects was the group to which the donors belonged.

The chain couples TRBV5-1 to TRBJ2-6, and perhaps TRBD1 as D gene, on 6 matching bases. The receptor comes from a man between 18 and 29 years old in good health and CMV-seropositive. Material for sequencing was PBMCs. The CDR3 in this case is CASGTGPLAGANVLTF. DNA sequence: TGCGCCAGCGGAACAGGGCCTCTTGCTGGGGCCAACGTCCTGACTTTC.